The sequence of this T cell receptor beta chain was determined in a study of graft-versus-host responses after intestinal transplantation. The CDR3 covers 11 residues. Germline lookup yields CDR1 MDHEN and CDR2 SYDVKM. V lost 7 bases and J lost 3, with 7 bases in between. Assay used: immunoSEQ multiplex PCR; TCRdb lists only in-frame clones, some missing. This sample carries over 15,000 clones, approximately 95% of them seen once, and the ten largest clones take over 0.7%. The sequence was collected from a human patient who received an intestinal transplant, so some T cells may come from the graft donor. The chain links TRBV28 to TRBJ2-7; unclear D gene. The material was PBMCs, obtained 23 days after intestinal transplant. Here the CDR3 DNA reads TGTGCCAGCACGGCCGGCTACGAGCAGTACTTC. This codes for CASTAGYEQYF. Variable domain in full (rest from reference TRBV28 and TRBJ2-7): DVKVTQSSRYLVKRTGEKVFLECVQDMDHENMFWYRQDPGLGLRLIYFSYDVKMKEKGDIPEGYSVSREKKERFSLILESASTNQTSMYLCASTAGYEQYFGPGTRLTVT.